This T cell receptor (beta chain) was observed in a study of beta chain features in type 1 diabetes (dated by TCRdb to the late 2010s). For the wider study: Mean age, gender distribution, total cell number and subset yield did not differ between patients and healthy donors. A total of 107,917,701 sorted cells were examined across all samples, and a strong correlation was observed between cell number per subset and RNA yield. The study compared the TCRB repertoires of sorted circulating CD4+ T cell subsets in recently diagnosed type 1 diabetes patients with those in matched healthy donors. Regulatory and stem cell-like memory subsets were isolated from only 8 patients and about eight healthy donors, whereas naive and central memory subsets came from all 28 donors. The study at large found these results: Because cDNA rather than genomic DNA was sequenced, highly expressing activated cells could have been over-represented, although no difference in activation and CD3 levels was found between groups. A moderate but significant shortening of TCRB CDR3 length was observed in type 1 diabetes patients in all four CD4+ subsets. PCR might favor shorter templates, but patient and control samples were amplified and corrected together, so any skew would affect both groups equally. The naive, central memory and regulatory TCRB repertoires appeared to resemble one another more closely among patients than among healthy donors. Because small numbers of individuals were included in the HLA sub-analyses, any influence of HLA type on TCRB rearrangement was left unresolved. At VDJ recombination sites, patients with type 1 diabetes made fewer insertions and deleted more nucleotides, a pattern implying thymic rearrangement abnormalities.

At the junction V is shortened by 3 bases and J by 4 bases; bases outside the gene matches: 6. CDR1 and CDR2 are drawn from the germline V gene: SGHTA, FQGNSA. Its CDR3 holds 15 amino acids, cysteine through phenylalanine. The CDR3 DNA has 45 bases and is translated from base 1. This clone came up a few times. Its antigen target is currently unknown. The sample holds no much larger clone one base away, and base qualities are not on file. A single peripheral blood draw of approximately 110 mL on average was collected from each donor into heparinised tubes. Using a panel that included CD45RO, CCR7, CD25, CD127, CD95 and CD27, naive, central memory, regulatory and stem cell-like memory CD4+ T cells were sorted on a BD FACSAria II. A purity above 98% was achieved for all sorted populations. PBMCs were separated immediately by Lymphoprep density gradient centrifugation and were stained directly, without being cultured. Samples were stained and sorted in pairs, with one healthy donor and one patient per experiment, so that batch effects were minimized.

The entire isolated RNA was reverse transcribed using the High Capacity cDNA Reverse Transcription Kit, and thus expressed TCRB transcripts were sequenced. Deep immunoSEQ sequencing was applied to naive, central memory and regulatory T cell samples, giving an average of about 3.4 million total reads per sample. Sorted cells were lysed in RLT buffer and RNA was extracted with DNase-treated RNeasy Micro or Mini kits, depending on cell number. To prevent cross-contamination, each cell subset was processed individually, whereas patient and healthy donor samples were processed jointly. TCRB sequences were amplified from cDNA with the immunoSEQ multiplex PCR, producing 87-bp fragments spanning the CDR3 region. The amplicons were sequenced using the Illumina HiSeq platform. In the paper's pipeline: Synthetic template baselines were used to correct PCR bias computationally, reads within Hamming distance 2 were collapsed, and singletons that could not be merged were discarded. Reads were aligned to IMGT to assign V, D and J genes, CDR3 length, and insertions or deletions at six rearrangement sites. Within each subset, clonotype counts were normalized to sorted cell number, and only after that were true diversity and Gini coefficients computed with the tcR R package. Repertoire sharing was quantified using the overlap coefficient calculated on TCRB nucleotide sequences. This immuneACCESS table, as held by TCRdb, lists in-frame sequences with V and J called but not all clones. Of the missing ones, under half trace to an unresolved V gene in checked studies; the others have no known cause. The V and J calls and clone size were taken over from that table, and D and trimming were inferred from the DNA. Within this sample are about 220,000 clones, with around 9.9% of them counted one time only. The ten largest clones capture approximately 1.5% of the sample.

Sequences were obtained from central memory CD4+ T cells from blood. The sequence was collected from a man younger than 35 in good health. The V and J segments used are TRBV7-2 and TRBJ1-3; TRBD1 agrees with 7 junctional bases. This receptor carries the CDR3 CASSLTGHRGNTIYF. The bases are TGTGCCAGCAGCTTGACAGGGCATCGAGGAAACACCATATATTTT.